Described below is a single T cell receptor beta chain sequence and its context. With 3 bases removed from V and 6 bases from J, the gap between germline ends came to 16 bases. Germline CDR1 SGHDT, CDR2 YYEEEE. This CDR3 is built from 15 residues. This record comes from a study of blood T cell repertoires in COVID-19. Clones were read by immunoSEQ multiplex PCR, and TCRdb kept only the in-frame ones, dropping some. Here the sample spans some 150,000 clones, about 82% being singletons. What was sequenced was peripheral blood. V is TRBV5-6 and J is TRBJ1-3, with D unresolved. This receptor was taken from a woman aged 40 to 50 with active or convalescent COVID-19. CDR3 nucleotide sequence: TGTGCCAGCAGCTCCCTGACTCTTCGAAAAAACACCATATATTTT. Amino acid sequence: CASSSLTLRKNTIYF.